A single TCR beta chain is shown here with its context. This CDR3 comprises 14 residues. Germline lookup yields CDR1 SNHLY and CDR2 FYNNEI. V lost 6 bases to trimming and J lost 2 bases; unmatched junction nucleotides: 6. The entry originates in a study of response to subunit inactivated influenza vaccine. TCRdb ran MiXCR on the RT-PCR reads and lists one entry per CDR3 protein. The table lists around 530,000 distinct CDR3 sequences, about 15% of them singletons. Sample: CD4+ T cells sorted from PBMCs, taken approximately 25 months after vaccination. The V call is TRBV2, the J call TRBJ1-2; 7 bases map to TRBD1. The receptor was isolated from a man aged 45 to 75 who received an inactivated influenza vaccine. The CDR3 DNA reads TGTGCCAGCAGACTCCGGGACAGAAACTATGGCTACACCTTC. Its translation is CASRLRDRNYGYTF.